The 8 T cell receptor beta chains below come from one sample, sequenced in a study of human T cells and chemical hapten exposure. Each CDR3 protein gets one entry after TCRdb re-called the RACE reads with MiXCR. This table holds 200,000 to 300,000 distinct CDR3 sequences, around 9.3% found once. Time point denoted: pre-sensitization, week 0. The treatment here: therapeutic diphenylcyclopropenone sensitization with weekly scalp DPC. Sequenced here: whole blood, sampled in connection with sensitization to the hapten diphenylcyclopropenone (DPC). The receptors were sampled from a woman in her forties with alopecia areata. Some clones in this sample may be carry-over from other donors' samples.

This clonotype came up a few times. The CDR3 DNA sequence: TGTGCCAGCTCACCTGAGACTAGCGGCACCGGGGAGCTGTTTTTT. This encodes CASSPETSGTGELFF. This chain links TRBV18 with TRBJ2-2, with 9 bases matching TRBD2. This CDR3 is built from 15 residues. V dropped 3 bases and J dropped 4; count of bases not matched to a gene: 3. Per germline, CDR1 KGHSH and CDR2 LQKENI.

V is TRBV14 and J is TRBJ1-2; no definite D call. Per the germline V gene, CDR1 is SGHDN and CDR2 is FVKESK. V gave up 4 bases and J gave up 0 bases, with 9 bases separating them. This CDR3 region has 14 residues. CDR3 amino acids: CASSRSGPNYGYTF. Here the CDR3 DNA reads TGTGCCAGCAGCCGGTCCGGGCCTAACTATGGCTACACCTTC.

This clonotype appeared many times. The chain has TRBV7-2 and TRBJ2-1, with TRBD1 matching over 7 bases. The CDR3 has 15 amino acids. CDR1 and CDR2 (germline): SGHTA, FQGNSA. V gave up 1 base and J gave up 2 bases; unmatched junction bases: 2. The CDR3 loop is CASSLGQGAYNEQFF. DNA for the CDR3: TGTGCCAGCAGCTTAGGGCAGGGGGCCTACAATGAGCAGTTCTTC. Full variable domain (remainder filled in from reference TRBV7-2 and TRBJ2-1): GAGVSQSPSNKVTEKGKDVELRCDPISGHTALYWYRQSLGQGLEFLIYFQGNSAPDKSGLPSDRFSAERTGGSVSTLTIQRTQQEDSAVYLCASSLGQGAYNEQFFGPGTRLTVL.

The chain couples TRBV6-2 or TRBV6-3 to TRBJ1-1; 9 nucleotides line up with TRBD1. Trimming at V came to 6 bases and at J to 5 bases, leaving 13 bases not matched to a gene. Per germline, CDR1 MNHEY and CDR2 SVGEGT. The CDR3 runs 16 residues. The DNA for the CDR3 is TGTGCCAGCAGACAACAGGGGGCAACCCTCCGGACTGAAGCTTTCTTT. Translation: CASRQQGATLRTEAFF.

The chain links TRBV18 to TRBJ1-4, with D tentatively TRBD1 (6 bases). Germline-derived CDR1 and CDR2 are KGHSH and LQKENI. The length of the CDR3 is 16 residues. V gave up 1 base and J gave up 2 bases, with 11 bases separating them. This CDR3 reads CASSPLVGGTNEKLFF. CDR3 in DNA: TGTGCCAGCTCACCACTCGTCGGGGGCACTAATGAAAAACTGTTTTTT. Drawing the rest from reference TRBV18 and TRBJ1-4, the complete variable domain is NAGVMQNPRHLVRRRGQEARLRCSPMKGHSHVYWYRQLPEEGLKFMVYLQKENIIDESGMPKERFSAEFPKEGPSILRIQQVVRGDSAAYFCASSPLVGGTNEKLFFGSGTQLSVL.

This clonotype was recorded at least ten times. The chain is built from TRBV6-2 or TRBV6-3 and TRBJ2-1; D is possibly TRBD1 or TRBD2 (5 bases each). The germline CDR1 and CDR2 sequences are MNHEY and SVGEGT. V gave up 3 bases and J gave up 13 bases, with 10 bases separating them. The CDR3 extends over 11 amino acids. CDR3 sequence: CASSYFGDQFF. CDR3 nucleotides: TGTGCCAGCAGTTATTTCGGGGACCAGTTCTTC.

The sample holds a few counts of this clonotype. The genes are TRBV7-9 and TRBJ2-4, with TRBD1 identical over 9 bases. The CDR3 runs 13 residues. Germline V gives CDR1 SEHNR, CDR2 FQNEAQ (reference sequence). V shed 5 bases, J shed 7 bases, and the junction held 3 bases outside the gene matches. CDR3 DNA sequence: TGTGCCAGCAGCCGGACAGGGGAGAACATTCAGTACTTC. Its protein is CASSRTGENIQYF. The complete variable domain, with remaining parts taken from reference TRBV7-9 and TRBJ2-4, reads DTGVSQNPRHKITKRGQNVTFRCDPISEHNRLYWYRQTLGQGPEFLTYFQNEAQLEKSRLLSDRFSAERPKGSFSTLEIQRTEQGDSAMYLCASSRTGENIQYFGAGTRLSVL.

The chain links TRBV20-1 to TRBJ2-7; D is unresolved. The CDR3 is 14 amino acids. Germline V gene sequence: CDR1 DFQATT, CDR2 SNEGSKA (reference sequence). Trimming removed 2 bases from V and 3 bases from J, with 14 bases in between. CDR3 residues: CSARPDRSLYEQYF. CDR3 DNA: TGCAGTGCTAGACCGGACCGTTCCCTCTACGAGCAGTACTTC.